Shown below are 6 T cell receptor beta chains from a single sample sequenced in a study of regulatory dendritic cells for organ transplantation. The data were produced by immunoSEQ multiplex PCR, yet TCRdb's version contains in-frame clones alone and is incomplete. The repertoire holds nearly 5,500 clones, with around 79% as singletons. Their target antigens are unknown. CFSE-labeled sorted T cells met regulatory or mature dendritic cells for less than 6 days. The sample was memory CD8+ T cells from blood cultured with regulatory dendritic cells. This sample's subset: CD45RO+ memory T cells. These receptors were collected from a human donor in good health.

CDR3 in amino acids: CASSQDRASRNEQFF. In nucleotides, the CDR3 is TGTGCCAGCAGCCAAGATCGGGCTAGCAGGAATGAGCAGTTCTTC. The chain links TRBV4-2 to TRBJ2-1; TRBD2 is a possible D gene (5 bases). The V end lost 0 bases, the J end lost 7 bases, and 13 bases lay between the germline ends. This CDR3 contains 15 residues. Germline lookup yields CDR1 LGHNA and CDR2 YNFKEQ.

The chain recombines TRBV5-4 with TRBJ1-1, with unresolved D. The CDR3 totals 12 residues. V gave up 2 bases and J gave up 0 bases, with 2 bases separating them. Germline loops: CDR1 SGHNT, CDR2 YYREEE (reference sequence). The CDR3 sequence is CASSFLNTEAFF. CDR3 bases: TGTGCCAGCAGCTTTCTGAACACTGAAGCTTTCTTT.

The CDR3 sequence: CASSQESRLSGIYNEQFF. For the CDR3, the DNA is TGCGCCAGCAGCCAAGAAAGCCGACTAAGCGGTATATACAATGAGCAGTTCTTC. J is TRBJ2-1 and V is TRBV4-3, with D possibly matching TRBD2 (5 bases). V lost 0 bases to trimming and J lost 4 bases, with 19 bases between them. From germline, CDR1 is LGHNA and CDR2 YSLEER. The CDR3 runs to 18 residues.

This chain connects TRBV6-1 to TRBJ2-3; 10 bases align to TRBD2. The junction had 5 bases not matched to a gene; V was cut back by 3 bases and J by 5 bases. Germline V gene sequence: CDR1 MNHNS, CDR2 SASEGT. There are 15 residues in the CDR3. The CDR3 here is CASSELAGDRDTQYF. CDR3 coding DNA: TGTGCCAGCAGTGAGCTAGCGGGGGATAGAGATACGCAGTATTTT.

This clone came up once. The CDR3 coding sequence is TGCGCCAGCAGCCATTCTTTCGGGTTAGACACAGATACGCAGTATTTT. Protein: CASSHSFGLDTDTQYF. This sequence joins TRBV4-3 and TRBJ2-3; D call uncertain. CDR1 and CDR2 from the germline V gene are LGHNA and YSLEER. There are 16 residues in the CDR3. Trimming stripped 3 bases from V and 2 bases from J, with 15 bases between.

V usage is TRBV15 and J usage is TRBJ2-6, with unresolved D. Germline loops: CDR1 LNHNV, CDR2 YYDKDF (reference sequence). Deletions cut 6 bases from V and 4 bases from J, with 13 bases between. This CDR3 comprises 15 residues. CDR3 sequence (DNA): TGTGCCACCAGTAAAGATAGGAGCGGGGCCAACGTCCTGACTTTC. Its protein product is CATSKDRSGANVLTF.